This TCR beta chain was obtained from a study of T cells in Graves' hyperthyroidism and ophthalmopathy. CDR3 length: 13 residues. The germline V gene encodes CDR1 MDHEN and CDR2 SYDVKM. Trimming took 2 bases from V and 9 from J, leaving 8 bases between them. This clonotype was found many times. The CDR3 regions of TCR beta were amplified from RNA transcripts. Carried out on the TCR CDR3, a first-round RT-PCR used the HTBI primer set. TCRdb independently ran MiXCR on the multiplex PCR reads; one entry per CDR3 protein. The sample has 45,000 to 75,000 distinct CDR3 sequences, roughly 52% seen once. Sequencing input: blood. This TCR derives from a woman aged 25 to 39 with Graves' ophthalmopathy. This sequence joins TRBV28 and TRBJ1-6, with D hard to call. CDR3 amino acids: CASSLPPPSPLHF. CDR3 DNA sequence: TGTGCCAGCAGTTTACCCCCCCCTTCACCCCTCCACTTT.